This T cell receptor (beta chain) was sequenced in a study of T cell clonotyping in hematopoietic cell transplantation. Regarding the study as a whole: Few recipient clonotypes overlapped donors; over 97% were de novo at given depth.

The time point: recipient sample about 28 days before transplant, after cytoreduction. A remark on this clone: Its antigen is not identified.

Clones were read by immunoSEQ multiplex PCR, and TCRdb kept only the in-frame ones, dropping some. The data hold roughly 5,300 clones, with roughly 81% observed a single time. The CDR3 consists of 15 residues. Looked up from germline, CDR1 is MNHEY and CDR2 is SMNVEV (reference sequence). V lost 2 bases to trimming and J lost 5 bases, with 15 bases between them. The sample was peripheral blood mononuclear cells, taken before stem cell transplant. This sequence originates from a man aged 55 to 70 with acute myeloid leukemia. Some clones in this sample may be carry-over from other donors' samples. The V and J genes are TRBV27 and TRBJ1-1, with TRBD1 as a possible D gene (6 bases). As DNA, the CDR3 is TGTGCCAGCAGTTTACAAAGAACAGGGAGGACTGAAGCTTTCTTT. Translating gives CASSLQRTGRTEAFF.